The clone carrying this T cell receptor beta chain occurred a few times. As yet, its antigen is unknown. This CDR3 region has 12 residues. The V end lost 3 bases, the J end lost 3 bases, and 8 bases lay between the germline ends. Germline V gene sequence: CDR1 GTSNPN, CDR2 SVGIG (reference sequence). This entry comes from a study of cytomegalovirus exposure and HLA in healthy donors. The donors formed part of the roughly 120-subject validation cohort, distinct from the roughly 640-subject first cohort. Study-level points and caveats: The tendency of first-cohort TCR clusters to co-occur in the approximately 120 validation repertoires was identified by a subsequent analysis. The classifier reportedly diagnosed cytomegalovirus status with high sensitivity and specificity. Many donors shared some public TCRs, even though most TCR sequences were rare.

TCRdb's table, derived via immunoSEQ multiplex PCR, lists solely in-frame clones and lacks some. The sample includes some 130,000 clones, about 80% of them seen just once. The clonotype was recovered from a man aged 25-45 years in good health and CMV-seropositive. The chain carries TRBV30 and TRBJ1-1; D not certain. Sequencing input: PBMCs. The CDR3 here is CAWRQQYTEAFF. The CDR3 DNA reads TGTGCCTGGAGACAGCAGTACACTGAAGCTTTCTTT.